The 27 T cell receptor beta chains listed next were all sequenced from one sample in a study of read filtering for tumor transcriptome and immune sequencing. The library was built from roughly 400 ng RNA with molecular barcoded adaptors for alpha/delta and beta/gamma chains. TCRdb reanalysed the reads using MiXCR and keeps one entry per CDR3 protein. The profile shows over 45,000 distinct CDR3 sequences, 20% to 25% of them singletons. Sample: a population of CD138-negative cells sorted from bone marrow. The receptor set was obtained from a donor aged 40 or older with multiple myeloma.

This clonotype was found many times. V usage is TRBV11-2 and J usage is TRBJ2-3, with 7 nucleotides matching TRBD2. The trim removed 5 bases at V and 3 bases at J, leaving 5 bases unmatched. The CDR3 sequence is 14 residues long. The V gene's germline CDR1 is SGHAT and CDR2 FQNNGV. The CDR3 DNA reads TGTGCCAGCAGCCCCAGCGGGGTGACAGATACGCAGTATTTT. Amino acids: CASSPSGVTDTQYF. The variable domain in full, completed from reference TRBV11-2 and TRBJ2-3, reads EAGVAQSPRYKIIEKRQSVAFWCNPISGHATLYWYQQILGQGPKLLIQFQNNGVVDDSQLPKDRFSAERLKGVDSTLKIQPAKLEDSAVYLCASSPSGVTDTQYFGPGTRLTVL.

This clonotype was counted at least ten times. V usage is TRBV12-3 or TRBV12-4 and J usage is TRBJ1-2, with D possibly matching TRBD1 (6 bases). CDR3 length: 12 residues. Trimming cost V 5 bases and J 5 bases, with 9 bases left between them. The CDR3 reads CASSAGQYGYTF. The CDR3 coding sequence is TGTGCCAGCAGTGCGGGACAATATGGCTACACCTTC.

This clonotype has only one observation. The final CDR3 position lacks the conserved phenylalanine or tryptophan, pointing to a likely read error. The rearrangement uses TRBV29-1 and TRBJ2-5; D ambiguous. The length of the CDR3 is 13 residues. Trimming left V 3 bases short and J 4 bases short, with 12 bases between. Per germline, CDR1 SQVTM and CDR2 ANQGSEA. The CDR3 bases are TGCAGCGTTGACATGTGGAGTGGAGAGACCCAGTACCTC. It specifies CSVDMWSGETQYL.

This clonotype was detected a few times. This chain links TRBV20-1 with TRBJ2-3; TRBD2 matches at 10 bases. Germline loops: CDR1 DFQATT, CDR2 SNEGSKA (reference sequence). This CDR3 is built from 13 residues. Trimming cost V 7 bases and J 0 bases; bases outside gene matches: 1. The DNA for the CDR3 is TGCAGTGGGACTAGCGGCAGCACAGATACGCAGTATTTT. Amino acids: CSGTSGSTDTQYF.

This clonotype was found a few times. The rearrangement links TRBV20-1 to TRBJ2-3; D uncertain. V gave up 0 bases and J gave up 4 bases, with 8 bases separating them. Germline V lookup: CDR1 DFQATT, CDR2 SNEGSKA (reference sequence). The CDR3 runs to 13 residues. CDR3 loop: CSAREQYADTQYF. The DNA of the CDR3 is TGCAGTGCTAGAGAACAGTATGCAGATACGCAGTATTTT.

The table lists this clonotype with a few counts. The chain joins TRBV5-1 to TRBJ1-6, with 9 bases lining up with TRBD1. Germline lookup yields CDR1 SGHRS and CDR2 YFSETQ. This CDR3 spans 15 amino acids. J lost 9 bases, V lost 3 bases, and 7 bases had no gene match. CDR3 residues: CASSSSGQGSSPLHF. The CDR3 coding sequence is TGCGCCAGCAGCTCCTCGGGACAGGGTAGTTCACCCCTCCACTTT.

In its sample, this clonotype was seen many times. This chain connects TRBV20-1 to TRBJ2-7; no clear D gene. Germline V CDR1 and CDR2: DFQATT, SNEGSKA (reference sequence). With 3 bases removed from V and 0 bases from J, the gap between germline ends came to 9 bases. The CDR3 is made up of 13 amino acids. The CDR3 spells CSARKFNSYEQYF. CDR3 coding DNA: TGCAGTGCTAGGAAGTTTAACTCCTACGAGCAGTACTTC.

This clonotype showed up many times. V is TRBV3-1 and J is TRBJ1-1, with D possibly TRBD1 on 6 matching bases. Germline values: CDR1 LGHDT, CDR2 YNNKEL (reference sequence). Trimming removed 9 bases from V and 5 bases from J, with 13 bases in between. This CDR3 is 12 amino acids long. CDR3 DNA sequence: TGTGCCAGTACTACAGGGATGACTGAAGCTTTCTTT. Protein: CASTTGMTEAFF.

The rearrangement links TRBV25-1 to TRBJ2-5; maybe TRBD2 (6 bases). Deletions cut 5 bases from V and 5 bases from J, with 15 bases between. This CDR3 is 14 amino acids long. Germline V lookup: CDR1 MGHDK, CDR2 SYGVNS. In DNA form, the CDR3 reads TGTGCCAGCAGTAAATCGGGACTTAGGGAGACCCAGTACTTC. Its protein is CASSKSGLRETQYF.

The chain links TRBV9 to TRBJ2-1; 11 bases are a match to TRBD2. Germline CDR1 and CDR2: SGDLS and YYNGEE. The trim removed 3 bases at V and 4 bases at J, leaving 6 bases unmatched. This CDR3 region has 16 residues. The CDR3 region is CASSAPGLAVYNEQFF. The DNA for the CDR3 is TGTGCCAGCAGCGCCCCGGGACTAGCGGTATACAATGAGCAGTTCTTC. The variable domain in full, with the rest retrieved from reference TRBV9 and TRBJ2-1, is DSGVTQTPKHLITATGQRVTLRCSPRSGDLSVYWYQQSLDQGLQFLIQYYNGEERAKGNILERFSAQQFPDLHSELNLSSLELGDSALYFCASSAPGLAVYNEQFFGPGTRLTVL.

This clonotype showed up just a few times. This may be a read error: a much more frequent sequence differs by one nucleotide. This chain joins TRBV7-9 and TRBJ2-1, with D uncertain. Per germline, CDR1 SEHNR and CDR2 FQNEAQ (reference sequence). The CDR3 is 12 residues long. With 3 bases removed from V and 9 bases from J, the gap between germline ends came to 9 bases. The CDR3 loop is CASSLGFGEQFF. CDR3 sequence (DNA): TGTGCCAGCAGCTTGGGATTCGGTGAGCAGTTCTTC.

As concerns this clonotype: A much larger clone differs by one base, so this may be a read error. The chain is built from TRBV5-6 and TRBJ1-1; D uncertain. The CDR3 contains 12 residues. V lost 10 bases, J lost 0 bases, and 10 bases lay in between. In germline, CDR1 is SGHDT, CDR2 YYEEEE. CDR3 residues: CACGRLNTEAFF. For the CDR3, the DNA is TGTGCCTGCGGCAGGTTGAACACTGAAGCTTTCTTT. Full variable domain (remainder filled in from reference TRBV5-6 and TRBJ1-1): DAGVTQSPTHLIKTRGQQVTLRCSPKSGHDTVSWYQQALGQGPQFIFQYYEEEERQRGNFPDRFSGHQFPNYSSELNVNALLLGDSALYLCACGRLNTEAFFGQGTRLTVV.

This clonotype is categorized as medium-sized. The chain recombines TRBV7-9 with TRBJ2-1; 8 bases match TRBD1. Germline lookup yields CDR1 SEHNR and CDR2 FQNEAQ (reference sequence). The length of the CDR3 is 14 residues. V lost 9 bases, J lost 7 bases, and 11 bases stayed unmatched. The CDR3 sequence is CASRKGQGANEQFF. The CDR3 DNA reads TGTGCCAGTAGAAAAGGGCAGGGGGCGAATGAGCAGTTCTTC.

This clonotype has at least ten counts. The chain uses TRBV19 and TRBJ2-2; the D gene is possibly TRBD2 (6 bases). With 4 bases removed from V and 5 bases from J, the gap between germline ends came to 11 bases. Germline lookup yields CDR1 LNHDA and CDR2 SQIVND (reference sequence). This CDR3 region has 14 residues. The CDR3 loop reads CASSNSGRTGELFF. The CDR3 DNA reads as TGTGCCAGTAGTAATAGCGGACGGACCGGGGAGCTGTTTTTT.

This clonotype was recorded at least ten times. The gene calls are TRBV12-3 or TRBV12-4 and TRBJ2-1; D is ambiguous. CDR3 size: 12 residues. V lost 2 bases, J lost 14 bases, and 13 bases lay in between. The CDR3 loop is CASSLWGNEEFF. The CDR3 region has the DNA TGTGCCAGCAGTTTATGGGGTAACGAGGAGTTCTTC.

This clonotype was observed at least ten times. The chain has TRBV10-1 and TRBJ2-1; 11 bases are a match to TRBD1. Per the germline V gene, CDR1 is WNHNN and CDR2 is SYGVQD (reference sequence). The CDR3 contains 14 residues. J gave up 7 bases and V 2 bases, and 1 base lay outside the gene matches. This CDR3 is CASSEGQGANEQFF. CDR3 nucleotide sequence: TGCGCCAGCAGTGAGGGACAGGGGGCGAATGAGCAGTTCTTC.

This clonotype was seen repeatedly, ten times or more. The chain couples TRBV2 to TRBJ2-1; 9 bases agree with TRBD2. CDR1 is SNHLY, CDR2 FYNNEI, per germline. CDR3 length: 16 amino acids. J lost 8 bases, V lost 2 bases, and 10 bases had no gene match. The CDR3 protein is CASSETWRGGRDEQFF. The CDR3 DNA reads TGTGCCAGCAGTGAAACTTGGCGGGGGGGCAGAGATGAGCAGTTCTTC.

This clonotype was detected many times. This chain connects TRBV20-1 to TRBJ2-5, with D unclear. V lost 4 bases to trimming and J lost 4 bases, with 13 bases between them. This CDR3 comprises 13 residues. Germline V gene data show CDR1 as DFQATT and CDR2 as SNEGSKA (reference sequence). The CDR3, as DNA: TGCAGTGCTACCGGACCCCGGCCAGAGACCCAGTACTTC. Translating it yields CSATGPRPETQYF.

This clonotype has a count of ten or more. A read error is possible here, since a much larger clone lies one base away. The chain carries TRBV19 and TRBJ2-1; TRBD1 matches 9 bases. This CDR3 is 13 amino acids long. The germline V gene encodes CDR1 LNHDA and CDR2 SQIVND (reference sequence). The CDR3 DNA sequence: TGTGCCAGTAGTATGAGGACAGGGGATGAGCAGTCCTTC. Translating it yields CASSMRTGDEQSF.

The table lists this clonotype with many counts. This chain joins TRBV30 and TRBJ1-6; 8 bases fit TRBD1. Germline-derived CDR1 and CDR2 are GTSNPN and SVGIG (reference sequence). This CDR3 region has 14 residues. The J segment lost 5 bases and the V segment lost 5 bases, leaving 5 bases of the junction unmatched. For the CDR3, the DNA is TGTGCCTGGTCAGCGGGACAGGATAATTCACCCCTCCACTTT. This sequence encodes CAWSAGQDNSPLHF. The full variable domain, rest sourced from reference TRBV30 and TRBJ1-6, is SQTIHQWPATLVQPVGSPLSLECTVEGTSNPNLYWYRQAAGRGLQLLFYSVGIGQISSEVPQNLSASRPQDRQFILSSKKLLLSDSGFYLCAWSAGQDNSPLHFGNGTRLTVT.

In this sample, this clonotype turned up many times. The chain joins TRBV9 to TRBJ2-7, with no clear D. Deletions cut 4 bases from V and 5 bases from J, with 13 bases between. Germline lookup yields CDR1 SGDLS and CDR2 YYNGEE. CDR3 length equals 13 residues. The CDR3: CASSPPVSNEQYF. The CDR3 region has the DNA TGTGCCAGCAGCCCCCCGGTGAGTAACGAGCAGTACTTC.

The chain combines TRBV7-8 with TRBJ2-5; D perhaps matches TRBD2 (5 bases). Trimming pared 4 bases from V and 5 bases from J, leaving 11 bases between. The CDR3 is 13 amino acids. Per the germline V gene, CDR1 is SGHVS and CDR2 is FQNEAQ. CDR3 nucleotides: TGTGCCAGCAGCTCTATCCCGGGGGAGACCCAGTACTTC. Its translation: CASSSIPGETQYF.

This clonotype has ten or more counts. V and J are TRBV20-1 and TRBJ2-7, with a tentative D call TRBD1 (6 bases). Trimming removed 2 bases at V and 0 bases at J, with 14 bases between. Germline values: CDR1 DFQATT, CDR2 SNEGSKA (reference sequence). This CDR3 has 15 residues. CDR3 region: CSARSSRTVSYEQYF. The CDR3 DNA reads as TGCAGTGCTAGATCATCCCGGACAGTCTCCTACGAGCAGTACTTC.

Of note for this clonotype: This may come from a read error, since a much larger clone is one base off. The chain uses TRBV12-3 or TRBV12-4 and TRBJ1-1; D gene uncertain. CDR3 length equals 17 residues. V was trimmed by 7 bases and J by 5 bases, leaving 26 bases between them. CDR3 bases: TGTGCCAGCACCCCTCCAATTAACTCCGATAGGCGGACTGAAGCTTTCTTT. Protein: CASTPPINSDRRTEAFF.

Ten or more counts support this clonotype. The CDR3 DNA reads as TGTGCCAGCTCTGGTTTGAGCACAGATACGCAGTATTTT. Protein sequence: CASSGLSTDTQYF. This sequence joins TRBV2 and TRBJ2-3, with D unclear. V gave up 8 bases and J gave up 0 bases, with 9 bases separating them. This CDR3 contains 13 residues. Per the germline V gene, CDR1 is SNHLY and CDR2 is FYNNEI. Looking up the rest from reference TRBV2 and TRBJ2-3 gives the full variable domain: EPEVTQTPSHQVTQMGQEVILRCVPISNHLYFYWYRQILGQKVEFLVSFYNNEISEKSEIFDDQFSVERPDGSNFTLKIRSTKLEDSAMYFCASSGLSTDTQYFGPGTRLTVL.

This clonotype has at least ten counts. The chain employs TRBV6-2 or TRBV6-3 and TRBJ2-1, with TRBD2 as a possible D gene (7 bases). Trimming removed 2 bases from V and 8 bases from J, with 19 bases in between. Germline-derived CDR1 and CDR2 are MNHEY and SVGEGT. This CDR3 is built from 16 residues. CDR3 sequence: CASSYIEGGTFDEQFF. The CDR3 DNA follows: TGTGCCAGCAGTTACATCGAGGGGGGGACGTTCGATGAGCAGTTCTTC.

This clonotype was counted ten times or more. V usage is TRBV7-9 and J usage is TRBJ2-7; TRBD1 or TRBD2 may be the D gene (5 bases each). The V and J ends lost 5 bases and 7 bases respectively, with 15 bases between them. The CDR3 is 13 residues long. Per the germline V gene, CDR1 is SEHNR and CDR2 is FQNEAQ (reference sequence). The CDR3 DNA sequence: TGTGCCAGCAGCCCTCACGGGACGATTGAGCAGTACTTC. It is translated as CASSPHGTIEQYF.